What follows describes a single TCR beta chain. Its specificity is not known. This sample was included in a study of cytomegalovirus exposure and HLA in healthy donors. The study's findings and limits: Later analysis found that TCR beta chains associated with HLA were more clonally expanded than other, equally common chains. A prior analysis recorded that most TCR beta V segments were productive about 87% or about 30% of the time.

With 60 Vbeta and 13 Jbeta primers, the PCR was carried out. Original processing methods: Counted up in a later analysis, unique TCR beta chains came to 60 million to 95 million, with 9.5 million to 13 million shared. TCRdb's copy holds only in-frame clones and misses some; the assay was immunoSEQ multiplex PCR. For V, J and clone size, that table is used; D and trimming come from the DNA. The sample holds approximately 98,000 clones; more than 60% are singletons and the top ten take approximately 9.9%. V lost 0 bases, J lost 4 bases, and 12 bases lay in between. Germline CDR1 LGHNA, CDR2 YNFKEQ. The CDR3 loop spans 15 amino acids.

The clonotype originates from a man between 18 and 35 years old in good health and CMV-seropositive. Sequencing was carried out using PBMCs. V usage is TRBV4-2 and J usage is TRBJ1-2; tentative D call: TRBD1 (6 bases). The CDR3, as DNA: TGTGCCAGCAGCCAAGAAAGGACAGACAGCTATGGCTACACCTTC. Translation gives CASSQERTDSYGYTF.